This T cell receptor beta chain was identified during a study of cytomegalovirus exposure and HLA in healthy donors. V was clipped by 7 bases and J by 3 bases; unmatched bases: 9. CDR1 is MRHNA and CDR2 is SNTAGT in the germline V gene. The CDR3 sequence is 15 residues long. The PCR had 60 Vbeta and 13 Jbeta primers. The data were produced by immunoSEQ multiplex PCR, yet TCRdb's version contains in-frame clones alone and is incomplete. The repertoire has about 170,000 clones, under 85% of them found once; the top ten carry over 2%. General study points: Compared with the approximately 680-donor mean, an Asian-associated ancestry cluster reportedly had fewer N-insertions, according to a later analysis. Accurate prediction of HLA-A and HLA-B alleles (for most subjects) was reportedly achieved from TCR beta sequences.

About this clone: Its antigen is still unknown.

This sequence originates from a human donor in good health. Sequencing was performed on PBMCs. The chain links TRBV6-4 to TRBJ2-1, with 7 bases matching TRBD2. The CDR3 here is CASTSERGGYNEQFF. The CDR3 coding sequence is TGTGCCAGCACCTCCGAGCGGGGAGGCTACAATGAGCAGTTCTTC.